Listed here is a single T cell receptor beta chain. Its antigen is as yet unknown. 60 Vbeta and 13 Jbeta primers were used in PCR. Assay: immunoSEQ multiplex PCR; the TCRdb copy retains only in-frame clones and omits some. This sample has about 150,000 clones, with 50% to 75% found just once. The data were taken from a study of cytomegalovirus exposure and HLA in healthy donors. The study, taken as a whole, reports: TCR beta V- and J-gene trimming, according to a later analysis, was linked to a missense DCLRE1C variant. An analysis that came later showed most CMV-associated TCR beta chains appearing HLA-restricted. Available immune exposure information covered CMV serostatus only.

The CDR3 consists of 15 residues. The germline CDR1 and CDR2 sequences are SGHTA and FQGTGA. Unmatched junction bases numbered 7, after V lost 5 bases and J lost 8 bases. Sequencing input: PBMCs. The chain uses TRBV7-3 and TRBJ2-3; 13 positions agree with TRBD2. The receptor was isolated from a woman in her thirties in good health and CMV-seropositive. The CDR3 DNA sequence: TGTGCCAGCAGCGTACTAGCGGGGGGGCCCGTTACGCAGTATTTT. Translating it yields CASSVLAGGPVTQYF.